The clone carrying this T cell receptor beta chain showed up just once. These data originate in a study of shared clonotypes between healthy human individuals. Deletions cut 0 bases from V and 5 bases from J, with 12 bases between. The CDR3 has 15 residues. Germline CDR1 is SGHNT and CDR2 is YYREEE (reference sequence). TCRdb's copy holds only in-frame clones and misses some; the assay was immunoSEQ multiplex PCR. The sample has about 980,000 clones, about 80% seen once. The chain couples TRBV5-4 to TRBJ1-3; no clear D. The TCR was taken from a young man in good health. Sequencing was carried out using memory CD4+ T cells sorted from blood. Subset in this sample: CD45RA-negative fraction. CDR3 in amino acids: CASSLEPGGRNTIYF. The DNA for the CDR3 is TGTGCCAGCAGCTTGGAGCCCGGTGGGAGAAACACCATATATTTT.